This record looks at one T cell receptor (beta chain) sequence and its context. The source of the sample is a study of lymphopenia after photon versus proton radiotherapy. The J segment lost 0 bases and the V segment lost 4 bases, leaving 1 base of the junction unmatched. There are 14 residues in the CDR3. In germline, CDR1 is SGHDT, CDR2 YYEEEE. The method was immunoSEQ multiplex PCR; TCRdb's version includes in-frame clones alone and lacks a portion of them. The repertoire has tens of thousands of clones, 65% to 90% of them found once; the top ten carry about 2.2%. The receptor was derived from a man aged 40-55 years with gastric cancer. The V and J genes are TRBV5-6 and TRBJ1-1; TRBD1 matches 9 bases. Here the sequenced sample was peripheral blood, taken from a patient treated with photon-based radiotherapy. For the CDR3, the DNA is TGTGCCAGCAGCAGGGACAGGGTGAACACTGAAGCTTTCTTT. Protein product: CASSRDRVNTEAFF.